This entry lists 31 T cell receptor beta chains sequenced from one sample in a study of OX40 agonist ivuxolimab in advanced cancers. Measured with immunoSEQ multiplex PCR; TCRdb has only the in-frame clones, and not every one. The sample lists 43,000 or so clones, around 90% seen once, with about 10% in the top ten. The source material was CD4+ or CD8+ T cells sorted from blood, sampled in a trial of the OX40 agonist ivuxolimab. Receptor source: an adult with an advanced solid tumor such as melanoma, head and neck, liver or kidney cancer.

Concerning this clone: Other DNA sequences within the sample encode an identical CDR3. The chain uses TRBV7-9 and TRBJ2-7; D is undetermined. CDR3 length: 14 residues. V shed 3 bases and J shed 2 bases, with 11 bases lying between them. CDR1 is SEHNR and CDR2 is FQNEAQ in the germline V gene (reference sequence). CDR3 nucleotides: TGTGCCAGCAGCTTTAATGGGAATCCCTACGAGCAGTACTTC. It specifies CASSFNGNPYEQYF. Supplemented by reference TRBV7-9 and TRBJ2-7, the full variable domain reads DTGVSQNPRHKITKRGQNVTFRCDPISEHNRLYWYRQTLGQGPEFLTYFQNEAQLEKSRLLSDRFSAERPKGSFSTLEIQRTEQGDSAMYLCASSFNGNPYEQYFGPGTRLTVT.

V and J are TRBV6-8 and TRBJ2-2; 10 bases fit TRBD2. Germline CDR1 reads MNHGY; CDR2 reads SAAAGT. CDR3 size: 17 residues. V lost 6 bases to trimming and J lost 6 bases; unmatched junction nucleotides: 13. CDR3 coding DNA: TGTGCCAGCAGCTCAACCCCCATAGCGGGAGGCGCCGGGGAGCTGTTTTTT. As protein: CASSSTPIAGGAGELFF.

This clone was detected only a few times. This chain joins TRBV27 and TRBJ1-2; no clear D. This CDR3 contains 11 residues. Trimming took 6 bases from V and 5 from J, leaving 7 bases between them. CDR1 is MNHEY and CDR2 is SMNVEV in the germline V gene (reference sequence). The CDR3 coding sequence is TGTGCCAGCAGGGGAGGGTATGGCTACACCTTC. As protein: CASRGGYGYTF.

This clone was seen a single time. The chain couples TRBV5-4 to TRBJ2-1; D is perhaps TRBD1 (6 bases). Trimming took 0 bases from V and 5 from J, leaving 18 bases between them. Germline assignment: CDR1 SGHNT and CDR2 YYREEE (reference sequence). The CDR3 runs 17 residues. For the CDR3, the DNA is TGTGCCAGCAGCTTGGTCAGGGGCGCAAGTTTGCACAATGAGCAGTTCTTC. It specifies CASSLVRGASLHNEQFF.

The chain recombines TRBV27 with TRBJ2-5; 10 nucleotides line up with TRBD1. With 6 bases clipped from V and 4 bases from J, the junction kept 8 bases outside the gene matches. The length of the CDR3 is 15 residues. CDR1 MNHEY and CDR2 SMNVEV come from the germline V gene (reference sequence). The CDR3 DNA sequence: TGTGCCAGCAGCCTGGGACAGGGGTCGGGAGAGACCCAGTACTTC. Protein product: CASSLGQGSGETQYF.

Note on this clone: The germline gene is not matched at one end of the junction; a read error may be the cause. This specimen includes other DNA sequences encoding the same CDR3. This sequence joins TRBV27 and TRBJ2-2; a possible D gene is TRBD2 (5 bases). The CDR3 covers 14 residues. Germline V CDR1 and CDR2: MNHEY, SMNVEV (reference sequence). As DNA, the CDR3 is TGTGCCAGCAGTTTCGCAGGAAACACCGGGGAGCTGTTTTTC. Translation gives CASSFAGNTGELFF.

This sequence joins TRBV2 and TRBJ2-1, with D perhaps matching TRBD2 (5 bases). CDR3 size: 13 residues. Looked up from germline, CDR1 is SNHLY and CDR2 is FYNNEI. Trimming left V 10 bases short and J 5 bases short, with 15 bases between. As DNA, the CDR3 is TGTGCCACGGCGTGGCGGGTTCACAATGAGCAGTTCTTC. Translated: CATAWRVHNEQFF.

V gene TRBV27 combines with J gene TRBJ2-7; 7 bases agree with TRBD1. The germline CDR1 and CDR2 sequences are MNHEY and SMNVEV (reference sequence). The junction had 5 bases not matched to a gene; V was cut back by 2 bases and J by 4 bases. The CDR3 is made up of 14 amino acids. The CDR3 DNA follows: TGTGCCAGCAGTTTAGTTGTCAGGGGGTACGAGCAGTACTTC. Encoded protein: CASSLVVRGYEQYF.

The chain recombines TRBV11-3 with TRBJ2-7; 7 bases line up with TRBD2. This CDR3 spans 15 amino acids. After removal of 1 base from V and 5 bases from J, the junction contained 8 bases not matched to a gene. Per germline, CDR1 SGHNT and CDR2 YENEEA. Written as DNA, the CDR3 is TGTGCCAGCAGCTTAGTCTCGGGGGGTCTGAACGAGCAGTACTTC. It translates to CASSLVSGGLNEQYF.

The chain combines TRBV9 with TRBJ2-2; tentatively, D is TRBD1 (6 bases). V lost 3 bases, J lost 4 bases, and 10 bases lay in between. This CDR3 comprises 14 residues. Germline CDR1 and CDR2: SGDLS and YYNGEE. The CDR3, as DNA: TGTGCCAGCAGCGCTACAGGGTCCACCGGGGAGCTGTTTTTT. Translation gives CASSATGSTGELFF.

The chain combines TRBV5-6 with TRBJ2-7; 11 nucleotides match TRBD2. The V segment lost 4 bases and the J segment 3 bases; nucleotides outside the gene matches: 9. In germline, CDR1 is SGHDT, CDR2 YYEEEE. The CDR3 runs 16 residues. CDR3 amino acids: CASSIILAGELYEQYF. The DNA for the CDR3 is TGTGCCAGCAGCATTATACTAGCGGGGGAGCTCTACGAGCAGTACTTC.

The chain recombines TRBV5-1 with TRBJ1-1; 9 bases agree with TRBD1. J was trimmed by 5 bases and V by 3 bases; bases with no gene match: 2. The CDR3 extends over 13 amino acids. Germline assignment: CDR1 SGHRS and CDR2 YFSETQ. CDR3 in DNA: TGCGCCAGCAGCTCGACAGGGGGGACTGAAGCTTTCTTT. Its translation: CASSSTGGTEAFF.

V and J are TRBV15 and TRBJ1-5, with D uncertain. Germline CDR1 and CDR2: LNHNV and YYDKDF (reference sequence). The ends were cut back, 3 bases at V and 5 bases at J, with 17 bases in the middle. The CDR3 extends over 16 amino acids. CDR3: CATSRTEARRDQPQHF. As DNA, the CDR3 is TGTGCCACCAGCAGGACGGAAGCGAGAAGGGATCAGCCCCAGCATTTT.

There are a few counts of this clone. The chain links TRBV30 to TRBJ1-5, with TRBD1 as a possible D gene (6 bases). This CDR3 is 16 amino acids long. Germline-derived CDR1 and CDR2 are GTSNPN and SVGIG (reference sequence). V was clipped by 1 base and J by 9 bases, with 22 bases between them. This chain's CDR3 is CAWSAQVGQSYRPQHF. For the CDR3, the DNA is TGTGCCTGGAGTGCACAGGTTGGACAGTCCTATCGGCCCCAGCATTTT.

The rearrangement uses TRBV5-8 and TRBJ1-5; D possibly corresponds to TRBD1 (6 bases). The V end was cut by 2 bases, the J end by 14 bases, with 14 bases between. This CDR3 is built from 12 residues. Per the germline V gene, CDR1 is SGHTS and CDR2 is YDEGEE. DNA for the CDR3: TGTGCCAGCAGCTTTCCCCCAACAGGGAAGCATTTT. Its translation: CASSFPPTGKHF.

This chain uses TRBV29-1 with TRBJ1-5; D unresolved. Germline-derived CDR1 and CDR2 are SQVTM and ANQGSEA. The CDR3 consists of 13 residues. V was shortened by 2 bases and J by 0 bases, with 5 bases between the two germline ends. CDR3 bases: TGCAGCGTTGAAAACGGTAGCAATCAGCCCCAGCATTTT. Translation: CSVENGSNQPQHF.

V and J are TRBV7-8 and TRBJ1-2; D ambiguous. Per germline, CDR1 SGHVS and CDR2 FQNEAQ. The CDR3 contains 13 residues. Trimming took off 7 bases at V and 4 bases at J, with 13 bases between the two ends. The CDR3 DNA reads TGTGCCAGCACCCTAGAGCGTAGCTATGGCTACACCTTC. Translating it yields CASTLERSYGYTF.

Only one count was recorded for this clone. This sequence joins TRBV18 and TRBJ1-2, with 10 bases that match TRBD1. The CDR3 covers 20 residues. With 2 bases clipped from V and 4 bases from J, the junction kept 19 bases outside the gene matches. From germline, CDR1 is KGHSH and CDR2 LQKENI. In DNA, the CDR3 is TGTGCCAGCTCACCAATCCAAGTCCCGGGACAGGGGAGGCCTAGCTATGGCTACACCTTC. It is translated as CASSPIQVPGQGRPSYGYTF. Variable domain in full (rest from reference TRBV18 and TRBJ1-2): NAGVMQNPRHLVRRRGQEARLRCSPMKGHSHVYWYRQLPEEGLKFMVYLQKENIIDESGMPKERFSAEFPKEGPSILRIQQVVRGDSAAYFCASSPIQVPGQGRPSYGYTFGSGTRLTVV.

The chain employs TRBV29-1 and TRBJ1-1; the D gene is possibly TRBD1 (6 bases). V was pared by 3 bases and J by 7 bases, with 18 bases between. The CDR3 is made up of 14 amino acids. Germline V CDR1 and CDR2: SQVTM, ANQGSEA. CDR3 DNA: TGCAGCGTTGACCCGTACAGGGACGTTGTTGAAGCTTTCTTT. This codes for CSVDPYRDVVEAFF.

In its sample, this clone was seen once. This chain joins TRBV27 and TRBJ2-4, with D possibly matching TRBD1 (6 bases). The CDR3 totals 13 residues. V was pared by 4 bases and J by 14 bases, with 18 bases between. CDR1 and CDR2 (germline): MNHEY, SMNVEV (reference sequence). CDR3 loop: CASSSSDRSHKYF. The CDR3 DNA follows: TGTGCCAGCAGTTCCTCGGACAGAAGTCACAAGTACTTC.

The V and J genes are TRBV4-1 and TRBJ2-1, with 7 bases that match TRBD1. The germline V gene encodes CDR1 MGHRA and CDR2 YSYEKL. J gave up 9 bases and V 3 bases, and 5 bases lay outside the gene matches. The CDR3 has 13 amino acids. CDR3 loop: CASSHPTGTEQFF. The CDR3 DNA sequence: TGCGCCAGCAGCCACCCGACAGGGACTGAGCAGTTCTTC.

This rearrangement joins TRBV27 to TRBJ2-7; perhaps TRBD2 as D (8 bases). This CDR3 contains 15 residues. Germline assignment: CDR1 MNHEY and CDR2 SMNVEV (reference sequence). V lost 5 bases, J lost 7 bases, and 21 bases lay in between. CDR3 sequence reads: CASSTPGGGGREQYF. As DNA, the CDR3 is TGTGCCAGCAGTACACCGGGAGGGGGCGGTCGGGAGCAGTACTTC.

V is TRBV27 and J is TRBJ2-7; TRBD2 agrees at 12 bases. CDR3 length equals 14 residues. Trimming removed 5 bases from V and 4 bases from J; junction bases left unmatched: 3. Germline-derived CDR1 and CDR2 are MNHEY and SMNVEV (reference sequence). The CDR3 here is CASSVTSGGYEQYF. CDR3 DNA sequence: TGTGCCAGCAGTGTGACTAGCGGGGGATACGAGCAGTACTTC.

This clone came up a few times. The rearrangement joins TRBV6-6 to TRBJ1-5; D possibly corresponds to TRBD1 (5 bases). Germline V gene lookup returns CDR1 MNHNY and CDR2 SVGAGI (reference sequence). The CDR3 loop spans 15 amino acids. Deletions cut 2 bases from V and 4 bases from J, with 12 bases between. CDR3 amino acids: CASSYRGGENQPQHF. CDR3 coding DNA: TGTGCCAGCAGTTACAGGGGAGGGGAGAATCAGCCCCAGCATTTT.

The rearrangement links TRBV4-1 to TRBJ2-1; the match to TRBD2 covers 11 bases. Germline assignment: CDR1 MGHRA and CDR2 YSYEKL. CDR3 size: 15 residues. The J segment lost 7 bases and the V segment lost 7 bases, leaving 9 bases of the junction unmatched. The CDR3: CASTLAGGPRNEQFF. The CDR3 bases are TGCGCCAGCACTTTAGCGGGGGGGCCCCGAAATGAGCAGTTCTTC.

The rearrangement links TRBV5-1 to TRBJ1-1, with 7 nucleotides matching TRBD1. Unmatched junction bases numbered 3, after V lost 3 bases and J lost 1 base. The CDR3 loop spans 14 amino acids. Germline V gene lookup returns CDR1 SGHRS and CDR2 YFSETQ. DNA for the CDR3: TGCGCCAGCAGCTCAAGGACAGGGAACACTGAAGCTTTCTTT. It encodes CASSSRTGNTEAFF.

The chain uses TRBV27 and TRBJ2-7, with 11 bases identical to TRBD1. V was clipped by 8 bases and J by 2 bases; unmatched bases: 5. The CDR3 sequence is 14 residues long. The V gene's germline CDR1 is MNHEY and CDR2 SMNVEV (reference sequence). The CDR3 nucleotides are TGTGCCAGCCTTGGGACAGGGGGAACCTACGAGCAGTACTTC. Amino acid sequence: CASLGTGGTYEQYF.

This chain uses TRBV6-5 with TRBJ2-1; 9 bases line up with TRBD2. Germline CDR1 is MNHEY and CDR2 is SVGAGI. With V trimmed by 6 bases and J by 0 bases, 3 bases remained unmatched. The CDR3 has 15 amino acids. This CDR3 reads CASSRSGSSYNEQFF. The CDR3 nucleotides are TGTGCCAGCAGCCGTAGCGGGAGCTCCTACAATGAGCAGTTCTTC.

V usage is TRBV13 and J usage is TRBJ2-1; maybe TRBD2 (5 bases). Trimming pared 2 bases from V and 7 bases from J, leaving 15 bases between. The germline CDR1 and CDR2 sequences are PRHDT and FYEKMQ (reference sequence). The length of the CDR3 is 15 residues. CDR3 coding DNA: TGTGCCAGCAGCTTATACGCCCCCCGGGGTAATGAGCAGTTCTTC. This codes for CASSLYAPRGNEQFF.

The chain recombines TRBV5-8 with TRBJ2-6; perhaps D is TRBD1 or TRBD2 (5 bases each). CDR1 is SGHTS, CDR2 YDEGEE, per germline. Deletions cut 7 bases from V and 0 bases from J, with 14 bases between. The length of the CDR3 is 16 residues. CDR3 amino acids: CASVKGRVSGANVLTF. Here the CDR3 DNA reads TGTGCCAGCGTTAAGGGACGGGTCTCTGGGGCCAACGTCCTGACTTTC.

The chain carries TRBV7-9 and TRBJ1-2, with 7 bases aligning to TRBD1. Germline trimming cut 4 bases from V and 8 bases from J; bases unmatched to any gene: 7. The germline V gene has CDR1 SEHNR and CDR2 FQNEAQ (reference sequence). This CDR3 has 13 amino acids. In DNA form, the CDR3 reads TGTGCCAGCAGCTCCGACAGGGCGGAAGGCTACACCTTC. Encoded protein: CASSSDRAEGYTF.